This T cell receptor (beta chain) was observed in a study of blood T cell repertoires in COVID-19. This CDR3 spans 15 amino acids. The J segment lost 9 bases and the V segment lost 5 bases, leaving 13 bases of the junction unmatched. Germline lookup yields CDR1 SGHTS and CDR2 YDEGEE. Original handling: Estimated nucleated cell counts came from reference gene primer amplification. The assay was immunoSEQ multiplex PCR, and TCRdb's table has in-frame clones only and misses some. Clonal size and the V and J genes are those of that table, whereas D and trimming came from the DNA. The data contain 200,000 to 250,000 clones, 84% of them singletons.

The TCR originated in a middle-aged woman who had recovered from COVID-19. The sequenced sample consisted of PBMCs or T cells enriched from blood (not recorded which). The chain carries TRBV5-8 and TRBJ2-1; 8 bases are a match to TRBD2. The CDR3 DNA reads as TGTGCCAGCAGTAAGGGGGGTCGGCGGGAGGTTGAGCAGTTCTTC. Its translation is CASSKGGRREVEQFF.